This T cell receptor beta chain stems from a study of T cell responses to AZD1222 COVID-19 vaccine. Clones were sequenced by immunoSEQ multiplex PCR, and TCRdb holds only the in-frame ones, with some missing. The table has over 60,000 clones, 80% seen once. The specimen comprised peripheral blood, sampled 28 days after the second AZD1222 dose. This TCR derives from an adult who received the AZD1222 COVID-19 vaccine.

CDR3 residues: CASSFGQKNEKLFF. The CDR3 bases are TGTGCCAGCAGCTTCGGACAGAAGAATGAAAAACTGTTTTTT. The chain recombines TRBV7-2 with TRBJ1-4, with D possibly matching TRBD1 (6 bases). Per germline, CDR1 SGHTA and CDR2 FQGNSA. The CDR3 sequence is 14 residues long. V lost 3 bases and J 5 bases, leaving 10 bases between the germline ends.